These 21 T cell receptor beta chains came from one sample sequenced in a study of T cell responses to AZD1222 COVID-19 vaccine. Method: immunoSEQ multiplex PCR; TCRdb's copy keeps in-frame clones and lacks some. In the table there are 150,000 to 200,000 clones, 90% of which are singletons. Sequenced material: peripheral blood, taken on day 0 of AZD1222 vaccination. The receptors come from an adult in good health.

The sample holds a few counts of this clone. CDR3 DNA: TGTGCCAGCTCACCGAAAGTTACCTCCGGTGAAGCTTTCTTT. Translation gives CASSPKVTSGEAFF. This chain uses TRBV18 with TRBJ1-1; D gene uncertain. Germline values: CDR1 KGHSH, CDR2 LQKENI. CDR3 size: 14 residues. V dropped 3 bases and J dropped 7 bases, with 15 bases sitting between them.

V is TRBV28 and J is TRBJ1-5; 12 positions agree with TRBD1. J lost 6 bases, V lost 5 bases, and 8 bases had no gene match. The germline V gene encodes CDR1 MDHEN and CDR2 SYDVKM. This CDR3 has 16 residues. The DNA of the CDR3 is TGTGCCAGCAGTCCGTCCGGGACAGGGGGCGGTCAGCCCCAGCATTTT. Translating it yields CASSPSGTGGGQPQHF.

The genes are TRBV15 and TRBJ1-1; tentatively, D is TRBD1 (5 bases). Trimming removed 1 base at V and 5 bases at J, with 14 bases between. CDR1 is LNHNV, CDR2 YYDKDF, per germline (reference sequence). This CDR3 is 15 amino acids long. DNA for the CDR3: TGTGCCACCAGCAGAGCCCCGGGGGTAAGGACTGAAGCTTTCTTT. Its translation: CATSRAPGVRTEAFF. Based on the CDR3 plus reference TRBV15 and TRBJ1-1, the full variable domain is DAMVIQNPRYQVTQFGKPVTLSCSQTLNHNVMYWYQQKSSQAPKLLFHYYDKDFNNEADTPDNFQSRRPNTSFCFLDIRSPGLGDTAMYLCATSRAPGVRTEAFFGQGTRLTVV.

The rearrangement joins TRBV3-1 (or the pseudogene TRBV3-2) to TRBJ2-1; possible D gene TRBD2, 5 bases. The V end was cut by 1 base, the J end by 4 bases, with 14 bases between. The CDR3 consists of 16 residues. In germline, CDR1 is LGHDT, CDR2 YNNKEL (reference sequence). In DNA, the CDR3 is TGTGCCAGCAGCCAAGCCCGGGGTTTGGTTTACAATGAGCAGTTCTTC. Residues: CASSQARGLVYNEQFF.

This chain joins TRBV29-1 and TRBJ1-2; D uncertain. Germline CDR1 SQVTM, CDR2 ANQGSEA. CDR3 length: 12 residues. V lost 6 bases, J lost 7 bases, and 15 bases lay in between. CDR3 residues: CSVTRSNGGYTF. CDR3 nucleotides: TGCAGCGTGACTAGAAGCAATGGTGGCTACACCTTC.

The rearrangement joins TRBV18 to TRBJ1-5; TRBD1 is a possible D gene (6 bases). Germline-derived CDR1 and CDR2 are KGHSH and LQKENI. The V end was cut by 3 bases, the J end by 0 bases, with 15 bases between. This CDR3 region has 17 residues. The CDR3 DNA reads as TGTGCCAGCTCACCGGAGATAGGGGGATATAGCAATCAGCCCCAGCATTTT. Residues: CASSPEIGGYSNQPQHF.

The V and J genes are TRBV3-1 (or the pseudogene TRBV3-2) and TRBJ2-1; no clear D gene. Trimming took 1 base from V and 8 from J, leaving 18 bases between them. The CDR3 has 16 residues. Germline V gives CDR1 LGHDT, CDR2 YNNKEL (reference sequence). The CDR3 nucleotides read TGTGCCAGCAGCCAAGCGCGGCAGGCCTTCGGCGATGAGCAGTTCTTC. It codes for CASSQARQAFGDEQFF.

This clone was seen a few times. The chain has TRBV6-5 and TRBJ2-7; 9 nucleotides line up with TRBD1. The trim removed 5 bases at V and 3 bases at J, leaving 8 bases unmatched. CDR1 and CDR2 (germline): MNHEY, SVGAGI. This CDR3 contains 15 residues. Here the CDR3 reads CASSPQPGQGYEQYF. The CDR3 DNA reads as TGTGCCAGCAGTCCGCAACCGGGACAGGGCTACGAGCAGTACTTC.

The count of this clone is one. This chain joins TRBV28 and TRBJ1-1, with a weak D call TRBD1 (6 bases). V dropped 2 bases and J dropped 2 bases, with 12 bases sitting between them. Germline loops: CDR1 MDHEN, CDR2 SYDVKM. This CDR3 region has 15 residues. The DNA for the CDR3 is TGTGCCAGCAGTTTAACGCAGGGGACTAACACTGAAGCTTTCTTT. This gives the protein CASSLTQGTNTEAFF. The full variable domain, its missing parts supplied by reference TRBV28 and TRBJ1-1, is DVKVTQSSRYLVKRTGEKVFLECVQDMDHENMFWYRQDPGLGLRLIYFSYDVKMKEKGDIPEGYSVSREKKERFSLILESASTNQTSMYLCASSLTQGTNTEAFFGQGTRLTVV.

The chain combines TRBV6-5 with TRBJ1-5; tentatively, D is TRBD1 (5 bases). Germline CDR1 MNHEY, CDR2 SVGAGI. V lost 10 bases to trimming and J lost 7 bases, with 17 bases between them. This CDR3 is built from 13 residues. For the CDR3, the DNA is TGTGCCACCCGAATCCCAGGGCCCCAGCCCCAGCATTTT. Its protein product is CATRIPGPQPQHF.

The CDR3 here is CASSPADYGYTF. CDR3 DNA: TGTGCCAGTAGTCCGGCAGACTATGGCTACACCTTC. The rearrangement uses TRBV19 and TRBJ1-2; D is unclear. V shed 5 bases and J shed 3 bases, with 7 bases lying between them. CDR1 and CDR2 (germline): LNHDA, SQIVND (reference sequence). This CDR3 comprises 12 residues.

The genes are TRBV9 and TRBJ1-2; perhaps TRBD1 as D (5 bases). The CDR3 spans 14 residues. Looked up from germline, CDR1 is SGDLS and CDR2 is YYNGEE. Trimming pared 3 bases from V and 3 bases from J, leaving 12 bases between. CDR3 DNA sequence: TGTGCCAGCAGCGCCTCGGCGGGGGACTATGGCTACACCTTC. This gives the protein CASSASAGDYGYTF.

This rearrangement joins TRBV18 to TRBJ2-3, with D unresolved. The germline gives CDR1 KGHSH, CDR2 LQKENI. The V end was cut by 2 bases, the J end by 1 base, with 7 bases between. The CDR3 has 14 amino acids. This chain's CDR3 is CASSPSQGTDTQYF. The CDR3 DNA follows: TGTGCCAGCTCACCAAGCCAGGGCACAGATACGCAGTATTTT.

The chain employs TRBV5-1 and TRBJ2-3; D is undetermined. CDR1 and CDR2 from the germline V gene are SGHRS and YFSETQ. The V and J ends lost 3 bases and 0 bases respectively, with 2 bases between them. CDR3 length equals 12 residues. This chain's CDR3 is CASSSSTDTQYF. The CDR3 region has the DNA TGCGCCAGCAGCTCCAGCACAGATACGCAGTATTTT.

CDR3 DNA sequence: TGCGCCAGCAGCCCGAGAGACGGCTCAGAAGGCTACACCTTC. Translating gives CASSPRDGSEGYTF. The rearrangement joins TRBV4-1 to TRBJ1-2; unclear D gene. The CDR3 is 14 amino acids. Germline V CDR1 and CDR2: MGHRA, YSYEKL. The V end was cut by 4 bases, the J end by 8 bases, with 17 bases between.

The rearrangement links TRBV3-1 (or the pseudogene TRBV3-2) to TRBJ1-2; 12 bases are shared with TRBD1. The CDR3 spans 15 residues. The germline V gene has CDR1 LGHDT and CDR2 YNNKEL (reference sequence). The V gene end was trimmed by 5 bases and the J gene end by 5 bases; junction bases not matched to a gene: 6. Here the CDR3 DNA reads TGTGCCAGCAGCTTCCCGGGACAGGGGGCTTATGGCTACACCTTC. This sequence encodes CASSFPGQGAYGYTF.

The rearrangement uses TRBV7-6 and TRBJ2-5; D gene unclear. The CDR3 runs 14 residues. Trimming took off 1 base at V and 1 base at J, with 7 bases between the two ends. Germline V lookup: CDR1 SGHVS, CDR2 FNYEAQ. CDR3 coding DNA: TGTGCCAGCAGCTTAGTGTCGTTCCAAGAGACCCAGTACTTC. Its translation is CASSLVSFQETQYF. Drawing the rest from reference TRBV7-6 and TRBJ2-5, the complete variable domain is GAGVSQSPRYKVTKRGQDVALRCDPISGHVSLYWYRQALGQGPEFLTYFNYEAQQDKSGLPNDRFSAERPEGSISTLTIQRTEQRDSAMYRCASSLVSFQETQYFGPGTRLLVL.

This clone showed up just once. The V and J genes are TRBV6-1 and TRBJ1-1; possible D gene TRBD1, 6 bases. V lost 3 bases and J lost 0, with 23 bases in between. Germline V gives CDR1 MNHNS, CDR2 SASEGT. The CDR3 runs to 19 residues. This CDR3 is CASSEGALPWSFMNTEAFF. The CDR3 region has the DNA TGTGCCAGCAGTGAGGGGGCTCTCCCCTGGAGCTTCATGAACACTGAAGCTTTCTTT.

The chain carries TRBV6-1 and TRBJ1-5, with D perhaps TRBD1 (5 bases). The V gene's germline CDR1 is MNHNS and CDR2 SASEGT. The CDR3 length is 14 residues. V was cut by 2 bases and J by 3 bases, with 8 bases left in between. The CDR3 here is CASSELGLNQPQHF. CDR3 nucleotides: TGTGCCAGCAGTGAACTGGGGCTCAATCAGCCCCAGCATTTT.

The genes are TRBV11-2 and TRBJ2-2; the match to TRBD2 covers 7 bases. In germline, CDR1 is SGHAT, CDR2 FQNNGV. The CDR3 runs to 14 residues. Trimming removed 5 bases from V and 4 bases from J; junction bases left unmatched: 4. CDR3 nucleotide sequence: TGTGCCAGCAGCAAAAGGGAGGGCACCGGGGAGCTGTTTTTT. Translated, it gives CASSKREGTGELFF.

The chain uses TRBV5-1 and TRBJ1-2; D gene unclear. The CDR3 extends over 14 amino acids. The germline V and J ends were trimmed by 0 bases and 7 bases, with 13 bases remaining between them. The germline V gene has CDR1 SGHRS and CDR2 YFSETQ. CDR3: CASSLESTTGGYTF. The CDR3 DNA reads as TGCGCCAGCAGCTTGGAGTCAACGACGGGTGGCTACACCTTC.